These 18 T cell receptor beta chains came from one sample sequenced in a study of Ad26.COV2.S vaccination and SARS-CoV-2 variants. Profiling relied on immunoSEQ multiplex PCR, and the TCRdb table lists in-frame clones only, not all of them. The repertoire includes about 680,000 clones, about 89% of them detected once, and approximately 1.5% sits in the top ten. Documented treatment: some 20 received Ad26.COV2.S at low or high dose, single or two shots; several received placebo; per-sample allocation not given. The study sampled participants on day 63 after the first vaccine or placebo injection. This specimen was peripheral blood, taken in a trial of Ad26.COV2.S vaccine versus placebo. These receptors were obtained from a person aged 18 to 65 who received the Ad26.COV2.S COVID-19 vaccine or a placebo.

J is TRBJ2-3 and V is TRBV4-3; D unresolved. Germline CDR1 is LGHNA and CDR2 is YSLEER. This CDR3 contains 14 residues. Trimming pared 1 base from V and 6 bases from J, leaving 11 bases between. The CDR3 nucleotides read TGCGCCAGCAGCCAAGGAGTTCCCTCGGATACGCAGTATTTT. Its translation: CASSQGVPSDTQYF.

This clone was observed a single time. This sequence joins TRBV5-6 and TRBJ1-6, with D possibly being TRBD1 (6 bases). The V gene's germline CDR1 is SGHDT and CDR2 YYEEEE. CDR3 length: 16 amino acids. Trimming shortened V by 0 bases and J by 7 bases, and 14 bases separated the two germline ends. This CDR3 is CASSLGMGQGNSPLHF. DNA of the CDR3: TGTGCCAGCAGCTTGGGAATGGGGCAGGGGAATTCACCCCTCCACTTT.

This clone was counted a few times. The CDR3 is CASSLLPLAGEVSYEQYF. CDR3 nucleotides: TGTGCCAGCAGTCTCCTTCCACTAGCGGGAGAGGTTTCCTACGAGCAGTACTTC. The chain employs TRBV27 and TRBJ2-7; 11 bases align to TRBD2. V lost 5 bases to trimming and J lost 1 base; unmatched junction nucleotides: 13. CDR3 length equals 18 residues. Germline V gives CDR1 MNHEY, CDR2 SMNVEV (reference sequence).

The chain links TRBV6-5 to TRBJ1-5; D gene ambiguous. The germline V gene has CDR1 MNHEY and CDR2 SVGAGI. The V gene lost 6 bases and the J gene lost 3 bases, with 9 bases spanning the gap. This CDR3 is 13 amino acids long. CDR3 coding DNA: TGTGCCAGCAGCTCCCTTGACAATCAGCCCCAGCATTTT. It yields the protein CASSSLDNQPQHF.

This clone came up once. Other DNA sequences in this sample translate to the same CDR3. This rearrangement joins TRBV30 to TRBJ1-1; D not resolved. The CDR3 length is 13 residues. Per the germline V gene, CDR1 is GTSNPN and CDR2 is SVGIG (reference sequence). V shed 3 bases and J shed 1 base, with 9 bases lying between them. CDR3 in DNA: TGTGCCTGGAGCGCAGGCGCGAACACTGAAGCTTTCTTT. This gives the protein CAWSAGANTEAFF.

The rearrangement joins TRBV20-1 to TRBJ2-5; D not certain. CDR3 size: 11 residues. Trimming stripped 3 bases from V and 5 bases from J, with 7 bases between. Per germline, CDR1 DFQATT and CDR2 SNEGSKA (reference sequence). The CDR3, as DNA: TGCAGTGCTAGTCCCCTTGAGACCCAGTACTTC. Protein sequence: CSASPLETQYF.

The CDR3 here is CASSLPGVGYNEQFF. The CDR3 DNA is TGCGCCAGCAGCCTACCGGGGGTGGGCTACAATGAGCAGTTCTTC. The rearrangement joins TRBV5-1 to TRBJ2-1; D possibly corresponds to TRBD2 (6 bases). Trimming shortened V by 4 bases and J by 3 bases, and 14 bases separated the two germline ends. Germline CDR1 is SGHRS and CDR2 is YFSETQ. The CDR3 has 15 residues.

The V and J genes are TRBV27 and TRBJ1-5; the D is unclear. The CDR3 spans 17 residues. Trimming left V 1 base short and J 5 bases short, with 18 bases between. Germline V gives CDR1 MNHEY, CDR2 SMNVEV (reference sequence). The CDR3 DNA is TGTGCCAGCAGTTTATATCCCGTGGGGATAACCGATCAGCCCCAGCATTTT. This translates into CASSLYPVGITDQPQHF.

The CDR3 DNA follows: TGTGCCACATCCCCTACCCCAGGGGTCGCTGGAGAAAAACTGTTTTTT. It yields the protein CATSPTPGVAGEKLFF. The gene calls are TRBV18 and TRBJ1-4; D might be TRBD1 (6 bases). V was clipped by 10 bases and J by 8 bases, with 26 bases between them. Germline values: CDR1 KGHSH, CDR2 LQKENI. CDR3 size: 16 residues.

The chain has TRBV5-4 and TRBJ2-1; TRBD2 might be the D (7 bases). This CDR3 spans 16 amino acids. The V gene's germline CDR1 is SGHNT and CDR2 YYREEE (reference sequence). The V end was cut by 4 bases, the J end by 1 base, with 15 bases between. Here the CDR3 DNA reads TGTGCCAGCAGCGGGGGGGGCGGATGGTCCTACAATGAGCAGTTCTTC. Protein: CASSGGGGWSYNEQFF.

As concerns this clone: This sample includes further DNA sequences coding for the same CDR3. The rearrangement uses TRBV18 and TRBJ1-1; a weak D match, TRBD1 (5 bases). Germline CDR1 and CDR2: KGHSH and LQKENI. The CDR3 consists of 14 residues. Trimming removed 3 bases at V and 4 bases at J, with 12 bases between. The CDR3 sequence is CASSPPGGSTEAFF. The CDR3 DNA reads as TGTGCCAGCTCACCCCCGGGGGGATCCACTGAAGCTTTCTTT.

The CDR3 is CSGHDNTDTQYF. CDR3 DNA sequence: TGCAGCGGTCACGACAACACAGATACGCAGTATTTT. This chain links TRBV29-1 with TRBJ2-3, with D uncertain. V was shortened by 7 bases and J by 2 bases, with 10 bases between the two germline ends. Germline CDR1 reads SQVTM; CDR2 reads ANQGSEA. CDR3 length equals 12 residues.

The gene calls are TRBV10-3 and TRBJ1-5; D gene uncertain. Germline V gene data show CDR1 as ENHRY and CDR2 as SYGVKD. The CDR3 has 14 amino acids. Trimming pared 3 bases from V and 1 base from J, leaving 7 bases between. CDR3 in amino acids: CAISDGGSNQPQHF. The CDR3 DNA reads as TGTGCCATCAGTGATGGCGGAAGCAATCAGCCCCAGCATTTT.

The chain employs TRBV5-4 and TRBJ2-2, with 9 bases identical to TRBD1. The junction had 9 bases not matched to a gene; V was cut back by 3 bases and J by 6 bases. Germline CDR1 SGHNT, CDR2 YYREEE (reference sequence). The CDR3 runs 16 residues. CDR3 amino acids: CASSSPGQGKSGELFF. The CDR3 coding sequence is TGTGCCAGCAGCTCTCCGGGACAGGGAAAATCCGGGGAGCTGTTTTTT.

CDR3 bases: TGTGCCAGCAGCCACGGGGGATCTCAAGAGACCCAGTACTTC. Translating gives CASSHGGSQETQYF. This rearrangement joins TRBV6-6 to TRBJ2-5, with D possibly TRBD2 on 6 matching bases. V lost 6 bases to trimming and J lost 2 bases, with 13 bases between them. The V gene's germline CDR1 is MNHNY and CDR2 SVGAGI (reference sequence). This CDR3 spans 14 amino acids.

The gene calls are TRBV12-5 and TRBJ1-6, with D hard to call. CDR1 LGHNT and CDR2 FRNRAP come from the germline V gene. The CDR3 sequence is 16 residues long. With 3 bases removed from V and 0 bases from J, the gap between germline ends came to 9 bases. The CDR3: CASGFEGSSYNSPLHF. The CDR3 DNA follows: TGTGCTAGTGGTTTTGAAGGGAGCTCCTATAATTCACCCCTCCACTTT.

The CDR3, as DNA: TGTGCCAGCAGCTACGTCGGCCTAGAGACCCAGTACTTC. Translating it yields CASSYVGLETQYF. The chain uses TRBV5-6 and TRBJ2-5; unclear D gene. Germline CDR1 is SGHDT and CDR2 is YYEEEE. This CDR3 region has 13 residues. The V gene lost 3 bases and the J gene lost 4 bases, with 10 bases spanning the gap.

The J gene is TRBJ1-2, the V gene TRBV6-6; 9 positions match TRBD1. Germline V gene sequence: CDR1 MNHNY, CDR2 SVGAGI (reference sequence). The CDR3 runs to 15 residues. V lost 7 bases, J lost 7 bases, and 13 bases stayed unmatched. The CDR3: CASIMAEGQGAGYTF. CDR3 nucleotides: TGTGCCAGCATAATGGCGGAGGGACAGGGAGCTGGCTACACCTTC.